These 18 T cell receptor beta chains share one sample of origin, sequenced in a study of identical twins. TCRdb reprocessed the 5' RACE reads via MiXCR and lists one record per CDR3 protein. Counted here are approximately 240,000 distinct CDR3 sequences, around 15% occurring once; the ten biggest clones make up 8.5% to 10%. Sequencing was done on a sample of memory (CD45RO+) T cells sorted from blood. Every receptor here comes from a woman younger than 30 in good health.

The chain recombines TRBV4-3 with TRBJ2-3, with D possibly TRBD1 on 6 matching bases. The germline V gene has CDR1 LGHNA and CDR2 YSLEER. Trimming pared 0 bases from V and 5 bases from J, leaving 12 bases between. This CDR3 comprises 15 residues. CDR3 sequence reads: CASSQEGGTGDTQYF. The CDR3 DNA sequence: TGCGCCAGCAGCCAAGAAGGGGGAACGGGAGATACGCAGTATTTT.

V and J are TRBV20-1 and TRBJ2-5; D not certain. V was clipped by 4 bases and J by 5 bases, with 11 bases between them. Germline assignment: CDR1 DFQATT and CDR2 SNEGSKA (reference sequence). This CDR3 has 12 residues. The CDR3 spells CSAILERETQYF. The CDR3 region has the DNA TGCAGTGCTATACTGGAGAGGGAGACCCAGTACTTC.

This clonotype was counted at least ten times. The V call is TRBV6-1, the J call TRBJ2-1; 7 nucleotides agree with TRBD2. Looked up from germline, CDR1 is MNHNS and CDR2 is SASEGT. CDR3 size: 15 residues. With 5 bases clipped from V and 5 bases from J, the junction kept 9 bases outside the gene matches. The CDR3 DNA follows: TGTGCCAGCAGTCCCCCCAGCGGGGTAGACAATGAGCAGTTCTTC. Its translation: CASSPPSGVDNEQFF.

This chain joins TRBV20-1 and TRBJ1-1; D not resolved. CDR1 and CDR2 from the germline V gene are DFQATT and SNEGSKA (reference sequence). This CDR3 has 13 amino acids. Trimming removed 3 bases at V and 4 bases at J, with 12 bases between. The chain's CDR3 is CSAREGSVTEAFF. The CDR3 DNA sequence: TGCAGTGCTAGGGAGGGATCAGTCACTGAAGCTTTCTTT.

V usage is TRBV10-2 and J usage is TRBJ2-7; perhaps TRBD1 as D (5 bases). The CDR3 has 14 residues. V lost 10 bases to trimming and J lost 3 bases, with 19 bases between them. CDR1 is WSHSY, CDR2 SAAADI, per germline. CDR3 DNA sequence: TGCGCCACCAGAAAAGGACACGAAAACTACGAGCAGTACTTC. It translates to CATRKGHENYEQYF.

This clonotype was counted ten times or more. The V gene is TRBV18, the J gene TRBJ2-7, with 7 nucleotides matching TRBD1. Trimming cost V 2 bases and J 3 bases; bases outside gene matches: 7. Germline V gene sequence: CDR1 KGHSH, CDR2 LQKENI. The CDR3 is 15 residues long. DNA of the CDR3: TGTGCCAGCTCACCAACTTCGACAGGGAACTACGAGCAGTACTTC. Its translation: CASSPTSTGNYEQYF.

This clonotype has more than one count but fewer than ten. The chain combines TRBV5-1 with TRBJ1-1; TRBD1 aligns across 8 bases. This CDR3 has 14 residues. V shed 4 bases, J shed 4 bases, and the junction held 6 bases outside the gene matches. Germline CDR1 SGHRS, CDR2 YFSETQ. The CDR3 region is CASSGQGGITEAFF. CDR3 nucleotides: TGCGCCAGCAGCGGACAGGGTGGAATCACTGAAGCTTTCTTT.

This clonotype has a count of ten or more. The chain is built from TRBV7-2 and TRBJ2-5; no reliable D call. Germline-derived CDR1 and CDR2 are SGHTA and FQGNSA. The CDR3 spans 13 residues. The ends were cut back, 5 bases at V and 3 bases at J, with 10 bases in the middle. CDR3 in amino acids: CASSGRVKETQYF. The CDR3 region has the DNA TGTGCCAGCAGCGGACGGGTAAAAGAGACCCAGTACTTC.

The rearrangement uses TRBV10-1 and TRBJ2-1; tentatively, D is TRBD2 (6 bases). Trimming removed 6 bases at V and 2 bases at J, with 17 bases between. Germline V gene sequence: CDR1 WNHNN, CDR2 SYGVQD (reference sequence). There are 16 residues in the CDR3. CDR3 amino acids: CASSKAAGIAYNEQFF. CDR3 nucleotides: TGCGCCAGCAGCAAAGCGGCGGGAATAGCCTACAATGAGCAGTTCTTC.

This clonotype was detected only a few times. The chain combines TRBV10-3 with TRBJ2-7, with 9 bases aligning to TRBD1. Unmatched junction bases numbered 4, after V lost 3 bases and J lost 4 bases. The CDR3 length is 14 residues. Germline V gene lookup returns CDR1 ENHRY and CDR2 SYGVKD. The CDR3 region has the DNA TGTGCCATCAGTGATCTGACAGGGGGGTACGAGCAGTACTTC. Translating gives CAISDLTGGYEQYF.

The V and J genes are TRBV10-2 and TRBJ2-6; 11 nucleotides agree with TRBD2. The germline CDR1 and CDR2 sequences are WSHSY and SAAADI. The CDR3 runs 16 residues. V was clipped by 8 bases and J by 3 bases; unmatched bases: 6. The CDR3 DNA reads as TGCGCCAGCTGCCTAGCGGGGGGAGTTGGGGCCAACGTCCTGACTTTC. Translation: CASCLAGGVGANVLTF.

This chain uses TRBV9 with TRBJ2-1; TRBD2 matches 7 bases. The CDR3 loop spans 16 amino acids. Per the germline V gene, CDR1 is SGDLS and CDR2 is YYNGEE. With 0 bases clipped from V and 1 base from J, the junction kept 4 bases outside the gene matches. The CDR3: CASSVGGSGSYNEQFF. The CDR3 DNA follows: TGTGCCAGCAGCGTAGGCGGGAGTGGGTCCTACAATGAGCAGTTCTTC. The whole variable domain, filled in from reference TRBV9 and TRBJ2-1, reads DSGVTQTPKHLITATGQRVTLRCSPRSGDLSVYWYQQSLDQGLQFLIQYYNGEERAKGNILERFSAQQFPDLHSELNLSSLELGDSALYFCASSVGGSGSYNEQFFGPGTRLTVL.

This clonotype was found a few times. The chain has TRBV3-1 and TRBJ1-1; possibly TRBD1 for D (5 bases). The CDR3 extends over 15 amino acids. CDR1 is LGHDT and CDR2 is YNNKEL in the germline V gene (reference sequence). V was shortened by 2 bases and J by 4 bases, with 14 bases between the two germline ends. The CDR3 loop is CASSQLGYQGTEAFF. The CDR3 DNA sequence: TGTGCCAGCAGCCAATTGGGGTATCAGGGCACTGAAGCTTTCTTT.

The V gene is TRBV2, the J gene TRBJ2-3; D unclear. This CDR3 spans 12 amino acids. V was clipped by 6 bases and J by 6 bases, with 10 bases between them. Germline V gene data show CDR1 as SNHLY and CDR2 as FYNNEI. The chain's CDR3 is CASRPVSDTQYF. In nucleotides, the CDR3 is TGTGCCAGCAGGCCGGTGTCCGATACGCAGTATTTT.

CDR3: CASSSLTGRQSNQPQHF. CDR3 in DNA: TGTGCCAGTAGTAGCCTCACAGGGCGGCAGAGCAATCAGCCCCAGCATTTT. The chain uses TRBV19 and TRBJ1-5; the D gene is possibly TRBD1 (6 bases). In germline, CDR1 is LNHDA, CDR2 SQIVND (reference sequence). The V end lost 4 bases, the J end lost 1 base, and 17 bases lay between the germline ends. CDR3 length: 17 amino acids.

V and J are TRBV20-1 and TRBJ1-6; D gene uncertain. Trimming shortened V by 3 bases and J by 6 bases, and 6 bases separated the two germline ends. Germline CDR1 is DFQATT and CDR2 is SNEGSKA (reference sequence). The CDR3 contains 12 residues. The CDR3 nucleotides are TGCAGTGCTAGTGGGAGTAATTCACCCCTCCACTTT. Its protein product is CSASGSNSPLHF.

CDR3 loop: CSAREATSGGRGETQYF. CDR3 nucleotides: TGCAGTGCTAGAGAAGCGACTAGCGGGGGAAGAGGGGAGACCCAGTACTTC. V is TRBV20-1 and J is TRBJ2-5; 12 bases match TRBD2. The CDR3 loop spans 17 amino acids. In germline, CDR1 is DFQATT, CDR2 SNEGSKA (reference sequence). The V and J ends lost 0 bases and 5 bases, in that order; junction bases with no gene match: 10.

The rearrangement uses TRBV2 and TRBJ1-1; D is possibly TRBD1 (6 bases). This CDR3 has 15 residues. Germline CDR1 and CDR2: SNHLY and FYNNEI. The V end lost 6 bases, the J end lost 5 bases, and 19 bases lay between the germline ends. The CDR3 region is CASSDNRERETEAFF. As DNA, the CDR3 is TGTGCCAGCAGCGACAACAGGGAAAGGGAAACTGAAGCTTTCTTT.